This TCR beta chain originates from a study of blood T cell repertoires in COVID-19. TCRdb's table, derived via immunoSEQ multiplex PCR, lists solely in-frame clones and lacks some. The top ten clones hold under 3.5% of a sample with about 270,000 clones, about nine tenths of them seen once. The receptor comes from a woman between 50 and 59 years old who had recovered from COVID-19. Sequenced material: PBMCs or T cells enriched from blood (not recorded which).

CDR3: CASSANRAGYGYTF. CDR3 DNA: TGCGCCAGCAGCGCCAACAGGGCGGGCTATGGCTACACCTTC. This sequence joins TRBV5-1 and TRBJ1-2; D may be TRBD1 (6 bases). Germline CDR1 reads SGHRS; CDR2 reads YFSETQ. V gave up 4 bases and J gave up 4 bases, with 14 bases separating them. This CDR3 is built from 14 residues.